One sample yielded the 14 T cell receptor beta chains listed below, sequenced in a study of CD8 T cells in ankylosing spondylitis. TCRdb processed the 5' RACE reads anew with MiXCR; each CDR3 protein has one entry. Here the sample spans under 300,000 distinct CDR3 sequences, about 11% being singletons. The sample consisted of blood, either unsorted or a sorted T cell fraction (not recorded which). Receptors were obtained from a male donor with ankylosing spondylitis or in good health (not recorded which).

This clonotype was observed at least ten times. The rearrangement uses TRBV9 and TRBJ1-2; no definite D call. The CDR3 spans 12 residues. Trimming took 4 bases from V and 2 from J, leaving 6 bases between them. Looked up from germline, CDR1 is SGDLS and CDR2 is YYNGEE. The CDR3: CASSHPNYGYTF. DNA of the CDR3: TGTGCCAGCAGCCACCCGAACTATGGCTACACCTTC.

This clonotype was detected many times. The chain is built from TRBV24-1 and TRBJ2-2, with 8 bases identical to TRBD1. There are 14 residues in the CDR3. The V and J ends lost 11 bases and 3 bases, in that order; junction bases with no gene match: 7. Germline V lookup: CDR1 KGHDR, CDR2 SFDVKD. CDR3 bases: TGTGCCATAGAGCAGGGGGCACACACCGGGGAGCTGTTTTTT. Translation: CAIEQGAHTGELFF.

This clonotype was picked up many times. The V gene is TRBV6-5, the J gene TRBJ1-4, with 7 bases that match TRBD1. The germline CDR1 and CDR2 sequences are MNHEY and SVGAGI. There are 14 residues in the CDR3. V was pared by 4 bases and J by 3 bases, with 2 bases of the junction left unmatched. CDR3 sequence reads: CASSSGTANEKLFF. CDR3 nucleotides: TGTGCCAGCAGTTCCGGGACAGCTAATGAAAAACTGTTTTTT.

The table lists this clonotype with a few counts. The chain joins TRBV27 to TRBJ1-2; TRBD1 matches 7 bases. V lost 4 bases, J lost 5 bases, and 10 bases stayed unmatched. There are 15 residues in the CDR3. Germline V gene lookup returns CDR1 MNHEY and CDR2 SMNVEV (reference sequence). The CDR3, as DNA: TGTGCCAGCAGTTCCTCGACAGGGTCTGGGTATGGCTACACCTTC. As protein: CASSSSTGSGYGYTF.

The CDR3 sequence is CASSHLGADSGELFF. CDR3 nucleotide sequence: TGTGCCAGCTCACATCTCGGGGCCGACAGCGGGGAGCTGTTTTTT. The J gene is TRBJ2-2, the V gene TRBV18; D tentatively reads TRBD1 or TRBD2 (5 bases each). CDR1 KGHSH and CDR2 LQKENI come from the germline V gene. This CDR3 is 15 amino acids long. V was shortened by 4 bases and J by 7 bases, with 16 bases between the two germline ends.

This clonotype was detected only a few times. The genes are TRBV9 and TRBJ2-1; 9 bases fit TRBD2. Looked up from germline, CDR1 is SGDLS and CDR2 is YYNGEE. Trimming cost V 3 bases and J 9 bases; bases outside gene matches: 13. The CDR3 has 16 amino acids. The DNA for the CDR3 is TGTGCCAGCAGCGGGGGTAGTGTAGCGGGAGTGGCTGAGCAGTTCTTC. It is translated as CASSGGSVAGVAEQFF.

This clonotype was seen more than once but under ten times. V and J are TRBV11-2 and TRBJ2-1; 8 nucleotides match TRBD2. Germline lookup yields CDR1 SGHAT and CDR2 FQNNGV. The V and J ends lost 4 bases and 1 base, in that order; junction bases with no gene match: 9. The CDR3 totals 17 residues. The DNA of the CDR3 is TGTGCCAGCAGCTCGGTAAAATCTAGCGGGTCCTACAATGAGCAGTTCTTC. The encoded protein is CASSSVKSSGSYNEQFF.

This clonotype was recorded at least ten times. The chain carries TRBV10-3 and TRBJ1-2, with TRBD1 as a possible D gene (5 bases). This CDR3 is 14 amino acids long. The germline V gene has CDR1 ENHRY and CDR2 SYGVKD. V was pared by 7 bases and J by 2 bases, with 14 bases between. The DNA of the CDR3 is TGTGCCATCACTCAGGGCTGGTCGAACTATGGCTACACCTTC. Translated, it gives CAITQGWSNYGYTF.

On this clonotype itself: A read error is possible here, since a much larger clone lies one base away. The CDR3 DNA reads as TGTGCCAGCAGCTCCAACAGGGGCACATATACGCAGTATTTT. Translation: CASSSNRGTYTQYF. The chain carries TRBV7-3 and TRBJ2-3, with TRBD1 matching 7 bases. This CDR3 has 14 amino acids. Germline V CDR1 and CDR2: SGHTA, FQGTGA.

This clonotype was picked up a small number of times. The rearrangement uses TRBV28 and TRBJ2-5; 13 nucleotides line up with TRBD2. Germline CDR1 MDHEN, CDR2 SYDVKM. CDR3 length: 16 amino acids. V lost 4 bases to trimming and J lost 1 base; unmatched junction nucleotides: 3. CDR3 nucleotide sequence: TGTGCCAGCAGTTCTTGGACTAGCGGGGGCCAAGAGACCCAGTACTTC. This codes for CASSSWTSGGQETQYF.

The table lists this clonotype with many counts. V gene TRBV5-1 combines with J gene TRBJ2-7, with 9 nucleotides matching TRBD2. Germline CDR1 and CDR2: SGHRS and YFSETQ. This CDR3 contains 16 residues. V shed 0 bases and J 2 bases; nucleotides not matched to a gene: 6. The CDR3 here is CASSLDGGGAAYEQYF. The CDR3 coding sequence is TGCGCCAGCAGCTTGGATGGCGGGGGGGCAGCCTACGAGCAGTACTTC.

The rearrangement links TRBV7-9 to TRBJ1-2; D is undetermined. CDR1 and CDR2 from the germline V gene are SEHNR and FQNEAQ (reference sequence). V was clipped by 2 bases and J by 6 bases, with 7 bases between them. The CDR3 length is 12 residues. Here the CDR3 reads CASSLTVDGYTF. CDR3 nucleotide sequence: TGTGCCAGCAGCTTAACAGTTGATGGCTACACCTTC. Full variable domain (missing parts from reference TRBV7-9 and TRBJ1-2): DTGVSQNPRHKITKRGQNVTFRCDPISEHNRLYWYRQTLGQGPEFLTYFQNEAQLEKSRLLSDRFSAERPKGSFSTLEIQRTEQGDSAMYLCASSLTVDGYTFGSGTRLTVV.

This clonotype was seen many times. The rearrangement joins TRBV5-5 to TRBJ1-1; tentatively, D is TRBD1 (5 bases). Trimming left V 3 bases short and J 5 bases short, with 17 bases between. The CDR3 runs to 15 residues. CDR1 and CDR2 from the germline V gene are SGHKS and YYEKEE (reference sequence). The CDR3 nucleotides read TGTGCCAGCAGCTCCAGGGCCTCCGAGGTAACTGAAGCTTTCTTT. Its translation is CASSSRASEVTEAFF.

This clonotype was counted at least ten times. The genes are TRBV5-1 and TRBJ1-1; a possible D gene is TRBD1 (6 bases). Germline V gene data show CDR1 as SGHRS and CDR2 as YFSETQ. Trimming removed 0 bases from V and 1 base from J, with 10 bases in between. CDR3 size: 15 residues. CDR3 loop: CASSLAGQRNTEAFF. The CDR3 DNA reads TGCGCCAGCAGCTTGGCCGGACAGCGGAACACTGAAGCTTTCTTT.